This TCR beta chain was sequenced during a study of tumor-infiltrating lymphocytes in primary liver carcinoma. Study-level background: Stage T1-T3 N0M0 tumors measured about 4 to 11 cm at most.

Production of TCR beta cDNA used approximately 0.55 ug total RNA together with a constant-region primer. It was through three nested multiplex PCR rounds of slightly modified ARM-PCR that TCR beta libraries arose. Researchers ran the first two PCR rounds for roughly 10 cycles each with TRBV1-TRBV30 forward primers and a C-beta reverse primer. TCRdb processed the multiplex PCR reads anew with MiXCR; each CDR3 protein has one entry. Among 100,000 to 150,000 distinct CDR3 sequences listed, around 62% were seen once. Between roughly 17 and 33 mg of unsorted bulk tissue served as the source from which RNA and DNA were co-extracted. Each tumor had five separate regions sampled. This CDR3 has 15 amino acids. The germline V gene encodes CDR1 MNHNS and CDR2 SASEGT. Points on this clonotype: A much larger clone sits a single nucleotide away, making a read error possible.

Sequenced input: liver tumor tissue from sampling region 1. The subset denotes: tumor region T1, superior pole. The clonotype was recovered from a woman aged 60-75 years with primary liver carcinoma and hepatitis B virus infection. The chain uses TRBV6-1 and TRBJ1-2; 7 bases line up with TRBD1. The CDR3: CASGSGGNLDYSYTF. Written as DNA, the CDR3 is TGTGCCAGCGGGTCAGGGGGTAACCTTGACTATAGCTACACCTTC.